These 24 T cell receptor beta chains share one sample of origin, sequenced in a study of blood T cell repertoires in COVID-19. Assay used: immunoSEQ multiplex PCR; TCRdb lists only in-frame clones, some missing. The sample has fewer than 30,000 clones, 89% seen once. Sample: peripheral blood. The receptors were sampled from a human donor in a cohort sampled during active COVID-19.

The sample holds one count of this clone. The genes are TRBV19 and TRBJ1-1; 7 bases are shared with TRBD1. The CDR3 has 14 residues. The junction had 5 bases not matched to a gene; V was cut back by 7 bases and J by 0 bases. Germline CDR1 LNHDA, CDR2 SQIVND (reference sequence). This chain's CDR3 is CASNRQGMNTEAFF. The CDR3 nucleotides are TGTGCCAGTAATAGACAGGGTATGAACACTGAAGCTTTCTTT.

V usage is TRBV30 and J usage is TRBJ2-2, with 8 bases identical to TRBD2. The CDR3 has 14 amino acids. J gave up 5 bases and V 4 bases, and 6 bases lay outside the gene matches. Germline assignment: CDR1 GTSNPN and CDR2 SVGIG (reference sequence). CDR3 sequence reads: CAWTRGGRTGELFF. The CDR3 bases are TGTGCCTGGACTCGGGGGGGCCGAACCGGGGAGCTGTTTTTT.

The chain has TRBV11-1 and TRBJ2-1, with 11 bases matching TRBD2. The CDR3 is made up of 15 amino acids. Germline V gene lookup returns CDR1 SGHAT and CDR2 FQDESV (reference sequence). V lost 5 bases, J lost 10 bases, and 10 bases stayed unmatched. The CDR3 DNA reads TGTGCCAGCAGCCAGGGGATTAGCGGGAGGGACGAGCAGTTCTTC. Translating it yields CASSQGISGRDEQFF. Using reference TRBV11-1 and TRBJ2-1 for the parts outside the CDR3, the full variable domain is EAEVAQSPRYKITEKSQAVAFWCDPISGHATLYWYRQILGQGPELLVQFQDESVVDDSQLPKDRFSAERLKGVDSTLKIQPAELGDSAMYLCASSQGISGRDEQFFGPGTRLTVL.

The chain is built from TRBV3-1 (or the pseudogene TRBV3-2) and TRBJ2-7; 11 nucleotides align to TRBD2. CDR1 and CDR2 from the germline V gene are LGHDT and YNNKEL (reference sequence). The CDR3 covers 16 residues. V was clipped by 6 bases and J by 6 bases; unmatched bases: 13. CDR3 coding DNA: TGTGCCAGCAGTACCCCGCTCGGACTAGCGGGTTCCGAGCAGTACTTC. Encoded protein: CASSTPLGLAGSEQYF.

The gene calls are TRBV30 and TRBJ2-7; a weak D match, TRBD2 (5 bases). The V and J ends lost 7 bases and 0 bases respectively, with 13 bases between them. Germline V gene sequence: CDR1 GTSNPN, CDR2 SVGIG (reference sequence). This CDR3 comprises 13 residues. The CDR3 nucleotides read TGTGCCTCAGAGGACTCCCACTCCTACGAGCAGTACTTC. Protein: CASEDSHSYEQYF. Combining the CDR3 with reference TRBV30 and TRBJ2-7 gives the whole variable domain SQTIHQWPATLVQPVGSPLSLECTVEGTSNPNLYWYRQAAGRGLQLLFYSVGIGQISSEVPQNLSASRPQDRQFILSSKKLLLSDSGFYLCASEDSHSYEQYFGPGTRLTVT.

V usage is TRBV7-9 and J usage is TRBJ2-1; 12 bases match TRBD2. The CDR3 sequence is 15 residues long. V lost 5 bases, J lost 10 bases, and 9 bases stayed unmatched. Germline V gene data show CDR1 as SEHNR and CDR2 as FQNEAQ (reference sequence). This CDR3 is CASSPASGGAEEQFF. CDR3 sequence (DNA): TGTGCCAGCAGCCCTGCTAGCGGGGGGGCGGAAGAGCAGTTCTTC.

The V and J genes are TRBV18 and TRBJ1-2; D is undetermined. The CDR3 has 12 residues. Trimming took 6 bases from V and 0 from J, leaving 5 bases between them. CDR1 and CDR2 (germline): KGHSH, LQKENI. The CDR3 loop is CASSHSNYGYTF. In DNA form, the CDR3 reads TGTGCCAGCTCCCATTCTAACTATGGCTACACCTTC.

The rearrangement uses TRBV7-9 and TRBJ2-2; 8 nucleotides match TRBD2. J lost 7 bases, V lost 1 base, and 8 bases had no gene match. Germline V gene lookup returns CDR1 SEHNR and CDR2 FQNEAQ (reference sequence). CDR3 size: 16 residues. Here the CDR3 reads CASSLGAAGAYGELFF. The CDR3 DNA follows: TGTGCCAGCAGCTTAGGGGCAGCGGGGGCCTACGGGGAGCTGTTTTTT.

V is TRBV19 and J is TRBJ1-1, with 7 nucleotides matching TRBD1. The CDR3 runs 15 residues. V was pared by 6 bases and J by 0 bases, with 7 bases of the junction left unmatched. Germline values: CDR1 LNHDA, CDR2 SQIVND (reference sequence). Here the CDR3 reads CASRVGDRVNTEAFF. The CDR3 coding sequence is TGTGCCAGTAGAGTGGGAGACAGGGTGAACACTGAAGCTTTCTTT.

The genes are TRBV30 and TRBJ1-6, with 9 bases matching TRBD1. The junction had 8 bases not matched to a gene; V was cut back by 1 base and J by 10 bases. The length of the CDR3 is 15 residues. CDR1 is GTSNPN and CDR2 is SVGIG in the germline V gene (reference sequence). The CDR3: CAWSEVGTGRSPLHF. CDR3 DNA: TGTGCCTGGAGTGAGGTCGGGACAGGGAGGTCACCCCTCCACTTT.

V gene TRBV12-5 combines with J gene TRBJ1-3, with 7 positions matching TRBD1. The CDR3 consists of 15 residues. Germline loops: CDR1 LGHNT, CDR2 FRNRAP. Germline trimming cut 6 bases from V and 0 bases from J; bases unmatched to any gene: 5. CDR3 sequence (DNA): TGTGCTAGTGGCGGACAGGCTTACTCTGGAAACACCATATATTTT. This sequence encodes CASGGQAYSGNTIYF.

The rearrangement links TRBV2 to TRBJ2-6, with 8 positions matching TRBD2. This CDR3 contains 18 residues. Germline CDR1 SNHLY, CDR2 FYNNEI. J lost 0 bases, V lost 3 bases, and 7 bases had no gene match. The CDR3, as DNA: TGTGCCAGCAGTGATATGAGCGGGGGTACCTCTGGGGCCAACGTCCTGACTTTC. Its translation: CASSDMSGGTSGANVLTF.

V usage is TRBV10-3 and J usage is TRBJ1-3, with unresolved D. Trimming shortened V by 5 bases and J by 7 bases, and 15 bases separated the two germline ends. The CDR3 is 14 amino acids. Germline V gives CDR1 ENHRY, CDR2 SYGVKD. As DNA, the CDR3 is TGTGCCATCAGTTTTAACTCCCGCGGGAACACCATATATTTT. It translates to CAISFNSRGNTIYF.

The chain combines TRBV4-1 with TRBJ1-1, with a weak D call TRBD1 (6 bases). Per germline, CDR1 MGHRA and CDR2 YSYEKL. V lost 2 bases and J 1 base, leaving 11 bases between the germline ends. CDR3 length: 15 residues. CDR3 nucleotide sequence: TGCGCCAGCAGCCAACCGGACAGAGAGAACACTGAAGCTTTCTTT. It codes for CASSQPDRENTEAFF.

This chain links TRBV11-1 with TRBJ2-3, with a possible D match to TRBD1 (5 bases). Germline assignment: CDR1 SGHAT and CDR2 FQDESV (reference sequence). The CDR3 length is 17 residues. The ends were cut back, 0 bases at V and 0 bases at J, with 13 bases in the middle. The CDR3 sequence: CASSLAVGATSTDTQYF. The CDR3 DNA reads TGTGCCAGCAGCTTAGCAGTAGGGGCAACTAGCACAGATACGCAGTATTTT.

The J gene is TRBJ1-2, the V gene TRBV27, with 7 bases lining up with TRBD1. Germline V gene lookup returns CDR1 MNHEY and CDR2 SMNVEV (reference sequence). The V and J ends lost 5 bases and 8 bases, in that order; junction bases with no gene match: 11. There are 14 residues in the CDR3. CDR3 protein: CASSPYRGTGGYTF. DNA for the CDR3: TGTGCCAGCAGTCCATACAGGGGAACAGGCGGCTACACCTTC.

The gene calls are TRBV19 and TRBJ1-1, with 10 bases fitting TRBD1. Germline CDR1 and CDR2: LNHDA and SQIVND (reference sequence). The CDR3 sequence is 18 residues long. The V and J ends lost 4 bases and 1 base, in that order; junction bases with no gene match: 12. Written as DNA, the CDR3 is TGTGCCAGTAGTAACGACAGGGGGCACCACTTACAGAACACTGAAGCTTTCTTT. It codes for CASSNDRGHHLQNTEAFF.

The chain is built from TRBV18 and TRBJ2-5, with D maybe TRBD2 (6 bases). Germline CDR1 KGHSH, CDR2 LQKENI. Deletions cut 4 bases from V and 5 bases from J, with 23 bases between. The CDR3 sequence is 17 residues long. CDR3: CASSRTGGSFGSETQYF. In nucleotides, the CDR3 is TGTGCCAGCTCACGAACAGGAGGGAGTTTCGGTTCGGAGACCCAGTACTTC. Based on the CDR3 plus reference TRBV18 and TRBJ2-5, the full variable domain is NAGVMQNPRHLVRRRGQEARLRCSPMKGHSHVYWYRQLPEEGLKFMVYLQKENIIDESGMPKERFSAEFPKEGPSILRIQQVVRGDSAAYFCASSRTGGSFGSETQYFGPGTRLLVL.

The J gene is TRBJ2-4, the V gene TRBV19, with a possible D match to TRBD1 (7 bases). The CDR3 has 15 amino acids. The V end lost 3 bases, the J end lost 5 bases, and 14 bases lay between the germline ends. Germline loops: CDR1 LNHDA, CDR2 SQIVND (reference sequence). The CDR3 reads CASSIPGDRQNIQYF. The CDR3 DNA reads as TGTGCCAGTAGTATCCCGGGGGACAGACAAAACATTCAGTACTTC.

Only one count was recorded for this clone. The chain employs TRBV6-6 and TRBJ1-2, with 7 positions matching TRBD1. V lost 1 base to trimming and J lost 2 bases; unmatched junction nucleotides: 1. From germline, CDR1 is MNHNY and CDR2 SVGAGI (reference sequence). The CDR3 runs 14 residues. Written as DNA, the CDR3 is TGTGCCAGCAGTTACTTGGGACAGAACTATGGCTACACCTTC. It translates to CASSYLGQNYGYTF.

Only one count was recorded for this clone. The genes are TRBV6-4 and TRBJ2-7; D possibly corresponds to TRBD2 (6 bases). Germline V gene lookup returns CDR1 MRHNA and CDR2 SNTAGT. The CDR3 consists of 16 residues. Trimming stripped 3 bases from V and 3 bases from J, with 18 bases between. CDR3 residues: CASSDGRSIFGYEQYF. CDR3 DNA: TGTGCCAGCAGTGATGGGAGGTCAATCTTTGGCTACGAGCAGTACTTC.

V is TRBV19 and J is TRBJ1-6; TRBD1 aligns across 9 bases. The CDR3 is 20 amino acids. V shed 2 bases and J 0 bases; nucleotides not matched to a gene: 11. Germline CDR1 and CDR2: LNHDA and SQIVND (reference sequence). The CDR3 coding sequence is TGTGCCAGTAGTATATTGGACAGGGGAAAGAAGAGCTCCTATAATTCACCCCTCCACTTT. It is translated as CASSILDRGKKSSYNSPLHF.

This clone came up a few times. The chain carries TRBV12-5 and TRBJ2-1; D is unclear. V was clipped by 0 bases and J by 8 bases, with 2 bases between them. Germline V gene data show CDR1 as LGHNT and CDR2 as FRNRAP. This CDR3 region has 11 residues. The CDR3 here is CASGLVDEQFF. In nucleotides, the CDR3 is TGTGCTAGTGGTTTGGTCGATGAGCAGTTCTTC.

The chain is built from TRBV5-1 and TRBJ2-2; possibly TRBD2 for D (6 bases). The V end was cut by 1 base, the J end by 5 bases, with 18 bases between. The length of the CDR3 is 17 residues. Per germline, CDR1 SGHRS and CDR2 YFSETQ. The DNA for the CDR3 is TGCGCCAGCAGCTTGCGTGGGGCGGGGCAGAGTACCGGGGAGCTGTTTTTT. As protein: CASSLRGAGQSTGELFF.